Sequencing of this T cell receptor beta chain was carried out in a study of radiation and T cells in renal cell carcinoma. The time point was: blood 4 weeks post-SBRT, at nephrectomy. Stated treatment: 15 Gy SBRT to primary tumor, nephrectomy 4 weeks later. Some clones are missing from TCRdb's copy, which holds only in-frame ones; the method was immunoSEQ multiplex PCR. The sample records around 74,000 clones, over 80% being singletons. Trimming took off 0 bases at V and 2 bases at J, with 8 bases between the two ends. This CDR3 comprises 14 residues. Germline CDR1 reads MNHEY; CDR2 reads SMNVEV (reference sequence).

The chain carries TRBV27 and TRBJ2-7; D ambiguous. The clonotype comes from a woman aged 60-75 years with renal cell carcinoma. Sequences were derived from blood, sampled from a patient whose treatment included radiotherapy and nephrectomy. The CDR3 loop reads CASSLSRRTYEQYF. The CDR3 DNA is TGTGCCAGCAGTTTATCGAGAAGGACCTACGAGCAGTACTTC.